A selection of T cell receptor beta chains follows, all from one sample in a study of identical twins. TCRdb re-derived calls from the 5' RACE reads in MiXCR, one entry per CDR3 protein. Among under 500,000 distinct CDR3 sequences, 13% to 15% were seen once, and the ten largest hold 0.98%. This same sample was also taken into another study, of yellow fever vaccine responses in identical twins.

The sequenced sample consisted of CD4+ T cells sorted from blood. Source of these receptors: a woman younger than 30 in good health. Both conserved end residues are part of each CDR3. The D gene is left open where the match is weak. The size field is filled for only some rows; it gives once, few, many or a size class.

j_gene | d_gene | v_gene | abundance | CDR3aa | CDR3nt
TRBJ2-5 | . | TRBV12-3/TRBV12-4 | . | CASTPDWGAAETQYF | TGTGCCAGCACTCCCGATTGGGGCGCAGCCGAGACCCAGTACTTC
TRBJ2-1 | . | TRBV14 | few | CASSSFPTEQFF | TGTGCCAGCAGCTCCTTCCCGACTGAGCAGTTCTTC
TRBJ2-5 | TRBD1 | TRBV29-1 | . | CSVNSGGAETQYF | TGCAGCGTCAATTCAGGGGGCGCAGAGACCCAGTACTTC
TRBJ2-7 | . | TRBV5-1 | once | CASSLPSGSAPSHF | TGCGCCAGCAGCCTCCCCTCAGGCTCGGCCCCGTCCCACTTC
TRBJ2-3 | . | TRBV12-3/TRBV12-4 | . | CASSFGHSADTQYF | TGTGCCAGCAGCTTCGGACACTCAGCAGATACGCAGTATTTT
TRBJ2-5 | . | TRBV7-2 | few | CASSETQQTQYF | TGTGCCAGCAGCGAAACACAGCAGACCCAGTACTTC
TRBJ2-5 | TRBD1 | TRBV24-1 | . | CATSDRTGGQETQYF | TGTGCCACCAGTGACCGCACAGGGGGACAAGAGACCCAGTACTTC
TRBJ1-5 | . | TRBV12-3/TRBV12-4 | many | CASSLRGRDQPQHF | TGTGCCAGCAGTTTAAGAGGACGGGATCAGCCCCAGCATTTT
TRBJ2-5 | . | TRBV11-2 | many | CASSLDREQTETQYF | TGTGCCAGCAGCTTAGATCGAGAGCAGACGGAGACCCAGTACTTC
TRBJ2-5 | TRBD1 | TRBV20-1 | few | CSAPASGTGGKETQYF | TGCAGTGCTCCCGCTTCCGGGACAGGGGGCAAAGAGACCCAGTACTTC
TRBJ2-5 | . | TRBV4-2 | . | CASSQDAKQETQYF | TGTGCCAGCAGCCAAGATGCCAAACAAGAGACCCAGTACTTC
TRBJ2-1 | . | TRBV5-1 | many | CASSLVINEQFF | TGCGCCAGCAGCTTGGTTATCAATGAGCAGTTCTTC
TRBJ2-7 | TRBD1 | TRBV20-1 | . | CSAGPTQGKGYEQYF | TGCAGTGCTGGTCCCACACAGGGGAAAGGCTACGAGCAGTACTTC
TRBJ1-4 | . | TRBV6-1 | . | CASSPSRQTRNEKLFF | TGTGCCAGCAGCCCATCCCGACAGACCCGTAATGAAAAACTGTTTTTT
TRBJ2-1 | . | TRBV3-1 | few | CASSQRIPAYNEQFF | TGTGCCAGCAGCCAACGTATTCCAGCCTACAATGAGCAGTTCTTC
TRBJ2-3 | TRBD2 | TRBV4-3 | few | CASSQALGTGDYPDTQYF | TGCGCCAGCAGCCAAGCCTTGGGAACCGGGGACTACCCAGATACGCAGTATTTT
TRBJ2-5 | . | TRBV11-2 | . | CASSLVPEKETQYF | TGTGCCAGCAGCTTAGTCCCGGAAAAAGAGACCCAGTACTTC
TRBJ2-7 | TRBD1 | TRBV29-1 | few | CSGDPTHRDRGHREQYF | TGCAGCGGAGATCCTACTCACCGGGACAGGGGGCACCGAGAGCAGTACTTC
TRBJ1-3 | TRBD1 | TRBV7-8 | few | CASSVQGAQAGNTIYF | TGTGCCAGCAGCGTACAGGGGGCGCAAGCTGGAAACACCATATATTTT
TRBJ1-1 | . | TRBV11-2 | many | CASSLEVNTEAFF | TGTGCCAGCAGCTTAGAGGTGAACACTGAAGCTTTCTTT
TRBJ2-5 | . | TRBV3-1 | . | CASSHRTFQETQYF | TGTGCCAGCAGCCATCGGACGTTCCAAGAGACCCAGTACTTC
TRBJ2-1 | . | TRBV29-1 | . | CSVPYRVSEQFF | TGCAGCGTTCCTTACAGGGTCAGTGAGCAGTTCTTC
TRBJ2-2 | . | TRBV20-1 | many | CSASGRNTGELFF | TGCAGTGCTAGTGGCCGGAACACCGGGGAGCTGTTTTTT
TRBJ1-1 | . | TRBV6-5 | many | CASSYAGNTEAFF | TGTGCCAGCAGTTACGCGGGGAACACTGAAGCTTTCTTT
TRBJ1-1 | TRBD1 | TRBV20-1 | few | CSARDNRGLRTEAFF | TGCAGTGCTAGAGATAACAGGGGGCTGAGAACTGAAGCTTTCTTT
TRBJ2-7 | . | TRBV5-1 | few | CASRRGAGQPYEQYF | TGCGCCAGCAGAAGGGGGGCGGGACAGCCCTACGAGCAGTACTTC
TRBJ2-5 | . | TRBV4-2 | . | CASSQARAVAGATETQYF | TGTGCCAGCAGCCAAGCTAGGGCGGTGGCAGGGGCGACGGAGACCCAGTACTTC
TRBJ1-1 | . | TRBV7-3 | many | CASSLTKGGNTEAFF | TGTGCCAGCAGCTTAACGAAGGGGGGCAACACTGAAGCTTTCTTT
TRBJ2-5 | . | TRBV2 | . | CASSASRGQETQYF | TGTGCCAGCAGTGCGAGCAGGGGCCAAGAGACCCAGTACTTC
TRBJ2-1 | TRBD2 | TRBV28 | . | CASRPPGLNYNEQFF | TGTGCCAGCAGACCCCCGGGACTAAACTACAATGAGCAGTTCTTC
TRBJ2-5 | TRBD2 | TRBV6-1 | few | CASSTTRSGTASETQYF | TGTGCCAGCAGTACAACTCGGAGCGGGACCGCCTCTGAGACCCAGTACTTC
TRBJ1-1 | . | TRBV12-3/TRBV12-4 | few | CASSRRQVMNTEAFF | TGTGCCAGCAGTAGGAGACAGGTTATGAACACTGAAGCTTTCTTT
TRBJ2-7 | TRBD1 | TRBV12-3/TRBV12-4 | few | CASSQGQGPSYEQYF | TGTGCCAGCTCACAGGGACAGGGGCCCTCCTACGAGCAGTACTTC
TRBJ2-3 | . | TRBV29-1 | . | CSALAPGTDTQYF | TGCAGCGCCCTGGCCCCGGGAACAGATACGCAGTATTTT
TRBJ2-2 | TRBD2 | TRBV7-2 | few | CASSFLAGVMNTGELFF | TGTGCCAGCAGCTTCCTAGCGGGGGTGATGAACACCGGGGAGCTGTTTTTT
TRBJ2-7 | . | TRBV5-1 | . | CASSLDGGLGAEQYF | TGCGCCAGCAGCTTGGATGGTGGGTTAGGGGCCGAGCAGTACTTC
TRBJ2-1 | . | TRBV30 | few | CATGPSSYNEQFF | TGTGCCACCGGACCGAGCTCCTACAATGAGCAGTTCTTC
TRBJ2-2 | . | TRBV12-3/TRBV12-4 | few | CASSRRYGELFF | TGTGCCAGCAGCCGGAGGTATGGGGAGCTGTTTTTT
TRBJ2-3 | TRBD1 | TRBV7-2 | few | CASSLDGTGPDTQYF | TGTGCCAGCAGCTTAGACGGGACAGGGCCAGATACGCAGTATTTT
TRBJ1-2 | . | TRBV6-6 | . | CASSYSPDITEGYTF | TGTGCCAGCAGTTACTCCCCGGACATAACTGAGGGCTACACCTTC
TRBJ1-2 | . | TRBV20-1 | few | CSASLPRPNYGYTF | TGCAGTGCTAGTCTTCCACGACCTAACTATGGCTACACCTTC
TRBJ1-2 | . | TRBV20-1 | few | CSARDGIANYGYTF | TGCAGTGCTAGAGACGGGATAGCTAACTATGGCTACACCTTC
TRBJ2-7 | TRBD1 | TRBV6-2/TRBV6-3 | . | CASGGQSYEQYF | TGTGCCTCAGGGGGACAGTCCTACGAGCAGTACTTC
TRBJ2-3 | . | TRBV24-1 | . | CATSDLRSGSTDTQYF | TGTGCCACCAGTGATTTAAGGAGCGGGAGCACAGATACGCAGTATTTT
TRBJ2-5 | . | TRBV18 | . | CASSIAGEETQYF | TGTGCCAGCTCAATCGCCGGGGAAGAGACCCAGTACTTC
TRBJ2-1 | . | TRBV20-1 | . | CSARLTLRDGLFF | TGCAGTGCTAGATTAACCCTGAGGGACGGTCTGTTCTTC
TRBJ2-2 | . | TRBV5-1 | few | CASSFRGLNTGELFF | TGCGCCAGCAGCTTTAGGGGACTGAACACCGGGGAGCTGTTTTTT
TRBJ2-1 | . | TRBV7-9 | many | CASSSNWETSEQFF | TGTGCCAGCAGCTCAAACTGGGAGACAAGCGAGCAGTTCTTC
TRBJ2-7 | . | TRBV30 | . | CAWSPRTAGLASYEQYF | TGTGCCTGGAGTCCTCGGACAGCTGGGTTGGCATCCTACGAGCAGTACTTC
TRBJ1-2 | . | TRBV3-1 | . | CASSQEQGVYGYTF | TGTGCCAGCAGCCAAGAGCAGGGCGTTTATGGCTACACCTTC
TRBJ2-7 | . | TRBV30 | once | CAWSSTSPPYEQYF | TGTGCCTGGAGTAGCACTAGCCCGCCCTACGAGCAGTACTTC
TRBJ1-2 | . | TRBV3-1 | few | CASSQATGINYGYTF | TGTGCCAGCAGCCAAGCGACAGGTATTAACTATGGCTACACCTTC